This TCR beta chain was recovered during a study of blood T cell repertoires in COVID-19. Study as a whole: There were acute and convalescent COVID-19 samples, and they came from the United States, Italy and Spain. T cells, B-cell-depleted T cells, or PBMCs supplied cDNA or gDNA.

Ages ranged from about 18 to 89 years, with residence in some 25 US areas. Germline values: CDR1 SGHNT, CDR2 YYREEE (reference sequence). The CDR3 runs to 16 residues. Trimming at V came to 3 bases and at J to 4 bases, leaving 11 bases not matched to a gene. Authors' analysis steps: Estimated nucleated cell counts came from reference gene primer amplification. Sequenced by immunoSEQ multiplex PCR; TCRdb stores in-frame clones only, minus some. V and J calls plus clone size are reproduced from that table; the DNA served to infer D and trimming. Among 200,000 to 250,000 clones listed, 80% to 85% were seen once.

This receptor was obtained from a woman aged 40-49 years who had recovered from COVID-19. The sample comprised PBMCs or T cells enriched from blood (not recorded which). This sequence joins TRBV5-4 and TRBJ1-1, with 8 bases that match TRBD1. CDR3 protein: CASSSKTRGLGTEAFF. CDR3 bases: TGTGCCAGCAGCTCTAAAACCAGGGGGCTCGGCACTGAAGCTTTCTTT.